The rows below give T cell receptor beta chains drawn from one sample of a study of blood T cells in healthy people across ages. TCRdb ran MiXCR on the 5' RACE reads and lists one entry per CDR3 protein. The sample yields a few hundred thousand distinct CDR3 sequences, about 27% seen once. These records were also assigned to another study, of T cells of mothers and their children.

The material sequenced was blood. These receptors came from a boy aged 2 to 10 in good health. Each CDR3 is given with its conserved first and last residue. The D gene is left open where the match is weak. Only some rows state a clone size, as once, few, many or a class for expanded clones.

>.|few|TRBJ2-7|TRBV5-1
CASSLSLDFYEQYF
TGCGCCAGCAGCTTGAGCCTCGACTTCTACGAGCAGTACTTC
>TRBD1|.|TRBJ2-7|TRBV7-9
CASSFEGQGSYEQYF
TGTGCCAGCAGCTTTGAAGGACAGGGATCCTACGAGCAGTACTTC
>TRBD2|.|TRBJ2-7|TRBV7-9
CASSFRSGGEQYF
TGTGCCAGCAGCTTCAGGAGCGGGGGCGAGCAGTACTTC
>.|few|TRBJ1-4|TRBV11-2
CASSLIQGVLEKLFF
TGTGCCAGCAGCTTAATACAGGGCGTTCTTGAAAAACTGTTTTTT
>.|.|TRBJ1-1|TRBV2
CVMDGTLNTEAFF
TGTGTTATGGACGGAACTCTGAACACTGAAGCTTTCTTT
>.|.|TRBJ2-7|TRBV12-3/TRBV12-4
CASRPDLLGEQYF
TGTGCCAGCAGACCCGACCTCTTGGGGGAGCAGTACTTC
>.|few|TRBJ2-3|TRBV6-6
CASSYVQDNTQYF
TGTGCCAGCAGTTACGTACAGGATAATACGCAGTATTTT
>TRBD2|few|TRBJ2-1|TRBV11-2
CASSASAGVEQFF
TGTGCCAGCAGCGCGTCAGCGGGGGTTGAGCAGTTCTTC
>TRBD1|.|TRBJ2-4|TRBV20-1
CSARDQGARAKNIQYF
TGCAGTGCTAGAGATCAGGGGGCGCGAGCCAAAAACATTCAGTACTTC
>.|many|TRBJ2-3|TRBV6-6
CASGQGTQYF
TGTGCCAGCGGTCAGGGGACGCAGTATTTT
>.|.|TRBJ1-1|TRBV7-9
CASSLDVVREGEAFF
TGCGCCAGCAGCTTAGATGTCGTTCGGGAGGGGGAAGCTTTCTTT
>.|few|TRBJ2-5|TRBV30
CAWNQGGEQYF
TGTGCCTGGAACCAGGGTGGGGAGCAGTACTTC
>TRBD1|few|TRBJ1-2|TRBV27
CASSFLGQGFGYTF
TGTGCCAGCAGTTTTTTGGGACAGGGGTTTGGCTACACCTTC
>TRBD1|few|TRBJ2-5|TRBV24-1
CATSDTGVGTQYF
TGTGCCACCAGTGACACAGGGGTAGGGACCCAGTACTTC
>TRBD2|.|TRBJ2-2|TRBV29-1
CSVAYRTSGIRGELFF
TGCAGCGTCGCATACCGGACTAGCGGGATTCGAGGGGAGCTGTTTTTT
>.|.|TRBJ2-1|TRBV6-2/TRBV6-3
CASSYGIAASYNEQFF
TGTGCCAGCAGTTACGGCATAGCCGCTTCTTACAATGAGCAGTTCTTC
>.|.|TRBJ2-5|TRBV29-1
CSLKGGTQETQYF
TGCAGCCTGAAAGGAGGCACCCAAGAGACCCAGTACTTC
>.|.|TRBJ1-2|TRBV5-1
CASSLEYTDYGYTF
TGCGCCAGCAGCTTGGAATATACAGACTATGGCTACACCTTC
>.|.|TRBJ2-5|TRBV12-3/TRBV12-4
CASSLMQGQMETQYF
TGTGCCAGCAGTTTAATGCAGGGTCAGATGGAGACCCAGTACTTC
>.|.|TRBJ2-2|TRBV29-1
CSVQRTDTGELFF
TGCAGCGTTCAACGGACGGACACCGGGGAGCTGTTTTTT
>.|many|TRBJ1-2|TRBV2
CASSEVGADGYTF
TGTGCCAGCAGTGAAGTAGGGGCGGATGGCTACACCTTC
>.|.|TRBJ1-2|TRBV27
CASRGGYNYGYTF
TGTGCCAGCAGGGGGGGATATAACTATGGCTACACCTTC
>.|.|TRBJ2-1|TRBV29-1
CSVEGSRARHRFF
TGCAGCGTTGAAGGATCCAGGGCTCGTCACCGATTCTTC
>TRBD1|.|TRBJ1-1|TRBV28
CASSSGGWDTEAFF
TGTGCCAGCAGCTCAGGGGGCTGGGACACTGAAGCTTTCTTT
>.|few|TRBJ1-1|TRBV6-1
CASSEVLGRNEAFF
TGTGCCAGCAGTGAAGTCCTGGGACGGAATGAAGCTTTCTTT
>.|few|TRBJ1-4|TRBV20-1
CSAKGREWTNEKLFF
TGCAGTGCTAAGGGCAGGGAGTGGACTAATGAAAAACTGTTTTTT
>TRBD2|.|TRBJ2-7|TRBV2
CASSVLAGGPSEQYF
TGTGCCAGCAGTGTACTAGCGGGGGGGCCGAGTGAGCAGTACTTC
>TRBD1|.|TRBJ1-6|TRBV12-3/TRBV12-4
CASSPRDRGSPLHF
TGTGCCAGCAGTCCCCGGGACAGGGGATCACCCCTCCACTTT
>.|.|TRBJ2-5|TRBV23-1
CASTPKKWGQETQYF
TGCGCCAGCACCCCCAAGAAGTGGGGGCAAGAGACCCAGTACTTC
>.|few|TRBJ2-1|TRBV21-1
CASSKGGRGTLWWFF
TGTGCCAGCAGCAAAGGCGGCAGGGGGACGCTTTGGTGGTTCTTC
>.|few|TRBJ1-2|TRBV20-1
CSAAGVDGYTF
TGCAGTGCTGCAGGGGTGGACGGCTACACTTTC
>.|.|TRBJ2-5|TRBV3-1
CASRHGTPETQYF
TGTGCCAGCAGACATGGGACACCCGAGACCCAGTACTTC
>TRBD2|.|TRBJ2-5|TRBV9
CASSVVGSGRDQETQYF
TGTGCCAGCAGCGTAGTGGGTAGCGGGAGGGATCAAGAGACCCAGTACTTC
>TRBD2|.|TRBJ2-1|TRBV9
CASSVGGLAYNEQFF
TGTGCCAGCAGCGTAGGGGGACTAGCGTACAATGAGCAGTTCTTC
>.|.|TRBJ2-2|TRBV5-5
CASSPPGSEAGELFF
TGTGCCAGCAGCCCTCCCGGGTCTGAGGCCGGGGAGCTGTTTTTT
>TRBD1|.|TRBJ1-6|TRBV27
CASTDRLNNPRSPLHF
TGTGCCAGTACGGACAGGCTTAATAATCCGAGGTCACCCCTCCACTTT
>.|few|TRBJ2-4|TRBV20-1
CSAELSGVGNIQYF
TGCAGTGCGGAATTATCCGGGGTTGGGAACATTCAGTACTTC
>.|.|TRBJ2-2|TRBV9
CASSVGRSGELFF
TGTGCCAGCAGCGTAGGGAGATCCGGGGAGCTGTTTTTT
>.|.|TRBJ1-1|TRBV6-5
CASSYSGWDHVNTEAFF
TGTGCCAGCAGTTACTCAGGATGGGACCATGTGAACACTGAAGCTTTCTTT
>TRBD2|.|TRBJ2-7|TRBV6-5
CASSYGVAGGVHEQYF
TGTGCCAGCAGTTACGGGGTAGCGGGAGGAGTGCACGAGCAGTACTTC
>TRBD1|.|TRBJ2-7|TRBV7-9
CASSFDSRTGAKSEQYF
TGTGCCAGCAGCTTCGACTCACGGACAGGGGCCAAATCCGAGCAGTACTTC
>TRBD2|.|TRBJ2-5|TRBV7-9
CASSLAGTRGTQYF
TGTGCCAGCAGCTTGGCCGGGACTAGGGGGACCCAGTACTTC